This TCR beta chain was captured by sequencing in a study of T cell responses to AZD1222 COVID-19 vaccine (dated by TCRdb to the early 2020s). With regard to the full study: AZD1222 recipients with second doses at about 4 weeks or about 12 weeks were pooled, because spike-specific TCR depth and breadth did not differ between schedules. Trial participants were enrolled by age into subgroups of 18-55, 56-69 and 70-plus years, and around 150, 29 and 61 TCR-sequenced participants, respectively, were included in these subgroups. A total of about 230 trial participants underwent TCR sequencing, of whom nearly 210 received two doses of AZD1222 and approximately 25 received two doses of the MenACWY control vaccine.

To note about this clone: Its specific antigen is unknown. It has no much larger one-base neighbor in the sample; base qualities were not kept.

Broad study findings and their caveats: The 56-69-year group was small, and its depth increase did not reach significance, likely because of low power. The vaccine-associated CD4 TCRs covered the entire spike protein, and the dominant responses fell in regions 160-218 and 743-854. Reportedly, almost half of the unique spike-specific TCRs recognized epitopes lying outside the regions that are mutated in the B.1.351 and B.1.1.7 variants. A significant rise in spike-specific TCR breadth and depth was observed after two AZD1222 doses relative to day 0 and relative to MenACWY recipients. Because no day 14 peak-response samples were available, the repertoires could be characterized only after the peak T cell response. Participants were mostly white British, with more females than males. The authors suggested clonal diversity may have been underestimated. Conclusions about previously exposed vaccinees were limited because only five to seven AZD1222 recipients were SARS-CoV-2 seropositive at baseline.

The time point label, read with the paper, signifies: baseline before first vaccination. Vaccinee samples were obtained from the UK trials COV001 and COV002, which included a single-blind randomized controlled phase 2/3 trial of AZD1222 (ChAdOx1 nCoV-19) in healthy adults. For TCRbeta chain sequencing, PBMC samples were collected from trial participants at day 0 and at day 28 after the second dose. CDR1 and CDR2 were assigned from the germline V gene as MRHNA and SNTAGT. The trim is 0 bases for V and 5 bases for J, with a gap of 23 bases between the germline ends. From the cysteine up to the phenylalanine, the CDR3 has a length of 19 residues. Only the CDR3 DNA stays, 57 bases, in frame from base 1. The CDR3 regions of human TCRbeta chains were analyzed by immunosequencing. In the paper's pipeline: Repertoire TCRs were matched against a reference library of SARS-CoV-2-specific TCRs generated with the MIRA antigen-specificity platform. Breadth meant the fraction of unique TCRs that were SARS-CoV-2-associated, whereas depth meant the fraction of total T cells that were SARS-CoV-2-associated. Using the MIRA data, each spike-specific TCR was assigned both to the spike region to which the TCR was reactive and to a CD4 or CD8 class. Log10-transformed breadth and depth values were compared by one-way ANOVA with Sidak's multiple comparisons tests. Entries here come from immuneACCESS through TCRdb and include only in-frame sequences with V and J called. Some clones fail to appear in such tables; in the studies checked, an unresolved V gene covers under half of the shortfall, and the cause of the remainder is unknown. The DNA was the basis for D and trimming; V, J and clone size are from that table. This sample lists fewer than 250,000 clones; 85% to 95% were detected once. The ten largest clones take up approximately 1.3% of the sample.

The sequence came from an adult in good health. Sequenced material: peripheral blood, taken on day 0 of AZD1222 vaccination. Recombination joined TRBV6-4 with TRBJ1-5; 5 matching bases give a weak D call of TRBD1. The bases are TGTGCCAGCAGTGACTCAGCCAGGGATCCCCCCGTTTTTTATCAGCCCCAGCATTTT. Translated, it reads CASSDSARDPPVFYQPQHF.